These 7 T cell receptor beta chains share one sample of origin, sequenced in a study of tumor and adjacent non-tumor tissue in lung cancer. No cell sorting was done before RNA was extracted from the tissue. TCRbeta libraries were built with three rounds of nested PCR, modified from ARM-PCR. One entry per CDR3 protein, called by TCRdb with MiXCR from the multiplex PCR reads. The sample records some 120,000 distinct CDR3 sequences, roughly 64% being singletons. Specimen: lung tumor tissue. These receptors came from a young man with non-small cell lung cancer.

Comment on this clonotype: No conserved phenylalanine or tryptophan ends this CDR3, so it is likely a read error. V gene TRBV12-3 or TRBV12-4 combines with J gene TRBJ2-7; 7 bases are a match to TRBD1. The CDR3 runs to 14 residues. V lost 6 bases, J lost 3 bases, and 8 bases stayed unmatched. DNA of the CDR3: TGTGCCAGCAGCCCCAGGGACAGAGGCTACGAGCAGTACCTA. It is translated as CASSPRDRGYEQYL.

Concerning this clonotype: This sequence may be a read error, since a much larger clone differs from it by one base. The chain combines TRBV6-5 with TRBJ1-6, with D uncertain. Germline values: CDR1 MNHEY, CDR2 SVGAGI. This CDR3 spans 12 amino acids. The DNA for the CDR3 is TGTGCCAGCAGCCGCAATAATTCACCCCCCCACTTT. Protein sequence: CASSRNNSPPHF.

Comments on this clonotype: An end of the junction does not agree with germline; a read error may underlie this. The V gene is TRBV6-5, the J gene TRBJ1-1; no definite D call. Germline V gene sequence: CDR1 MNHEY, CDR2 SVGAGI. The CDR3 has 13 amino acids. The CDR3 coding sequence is TGTCCCAGCAGCTACCGTGAGGACACTGAAGCTTTCTTT. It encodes CPSSYREDTEAFF.

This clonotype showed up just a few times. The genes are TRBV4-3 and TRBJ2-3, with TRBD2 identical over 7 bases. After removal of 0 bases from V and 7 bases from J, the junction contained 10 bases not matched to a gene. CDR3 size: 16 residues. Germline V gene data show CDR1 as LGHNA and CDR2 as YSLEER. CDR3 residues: CASSQDRSGRANTQYF. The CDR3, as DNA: TGCGCCAGCAGCCAAGATCGGAGTGGGAGGGCGAATACGCAGTATTTT.

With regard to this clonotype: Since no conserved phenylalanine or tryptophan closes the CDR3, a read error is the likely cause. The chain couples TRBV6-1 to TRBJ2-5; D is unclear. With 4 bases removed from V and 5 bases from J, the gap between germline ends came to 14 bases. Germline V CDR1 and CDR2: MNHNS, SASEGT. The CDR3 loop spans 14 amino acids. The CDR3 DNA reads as TGTGCCAGCAGTGCGATAGTTATGAATGAGACCCAGTACTCC. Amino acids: CASSAIVMNETQYS.

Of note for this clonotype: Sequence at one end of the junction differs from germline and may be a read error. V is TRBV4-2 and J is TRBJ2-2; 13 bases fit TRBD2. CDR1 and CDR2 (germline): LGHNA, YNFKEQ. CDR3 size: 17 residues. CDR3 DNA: TGTGCCAGTAGCCTGGGACTAGCGGGGATACACACCAGGGAGCTGTTTTTT. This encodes CASSLGLAGIHTRELFF.

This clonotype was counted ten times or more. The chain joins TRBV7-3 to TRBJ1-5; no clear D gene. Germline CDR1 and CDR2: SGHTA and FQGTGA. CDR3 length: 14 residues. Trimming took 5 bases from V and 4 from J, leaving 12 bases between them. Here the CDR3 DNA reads TGTGCCAGCAGCCCGGGAGGGTGTAATCAGCCCCAGCATTTT. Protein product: CASSPGGCNQPQHF.